The 9 T cell receptor beta chains in this list originate from one sample, sequenced in a study of T cell repertoires in cytomegalovirus infection. TCRdb called the reads again in MiXCR, with one record for every CDR3 protein. The sample lists about 150,000 distinct CDR3 sequences, around 20% occurring once. The sample taken for sequencing was PBMCs. These receptors were collected from a human donor in good health (CMV status not recorded). Some clones in this sample may be carry-over from other donors' samples.

V usage is TRBV6-2 or TRBV6-3 and J usage is TRBJ2-7, with 10 bases lining up with TRBD2. The CDR3 runs 17 residues. The V gene's germline CDR1 is MNHEY and CDR2 SVGEGT. Trimming at V came to 5 bases and at J to 5 bases, leaving 15 bases not matched to a gene. The CDR3, as DNA: TGTGCCAGCAGTAGGGAAGACCTAGCGGGAGAGAGTGACGAGCAGTACTTC. Translation gives CASSREDLAGESDEQYF.

This clonotype was observed many times. This chain uses TRBV12-3 or TRBV12-4 with TRBJ1-2; 9 nucleotides line up with TRBD1. The CDR3 has 15 amino acids. The junction had 8 bases not matched to a gene; V was cut back by 4 bases and J by 5 bases. CDR3 sequence: CASSSGTGTGYGYTF. CDR3 coding DNA: TGTGCCAGCAGTTCAGGGACAGGGACGGGATATGGCTACACCTTC.

This clonotype was counted only a few times. The V gene is TRBV2, the J gene TRBJ1-3; no definite D call. The V end was cut by 6 bases, the J end by 0 bases, with 9 bases between. The CDR3 consists of 14 residues. CDR1 SNHLY and CDR2 FYNNEI come from the germline V gene. The CDR3 DNA is TGTGCCAGCAGCGCTCCGCGCTCTGGAAACACCATATATTTT. This sequence encodes CASSAPRSGNTIYF.

The table lists this clonotype with many counts. The chain employs TRBV7-2 and TRBJ2-5; D uncertain. Germline CDR1 and CDR2: SGHTA and FQGNSA. V was cut by 2 bases and J by 5 bases, with 9 bases left in between. The CDR3 sequence is 13 residues long. The CDR3 DNA is TGTGCCAGCAGCTTATCGGTGGGGGAGACCCAGTACTTC. It codes for CASSLSVGETQYF. Together with reference TRBV7-2 and TRBJ2-5, the CDR3 gives the full variable domain: GAGVSQSPSNKVTEKGKDVELRCDPISGHTALYWYRQSLGQGLEFLIYFQGNSAPDKSGLPSDRFSAERTGGSVSTLTIQRTQQEDSAVYLCASSLSVGETQYFGPGTRLLVL.

This chain links TRBV2 with TRBJ1-3; the match to TRBD1 covers 11 bases. Per the germline V gene, CDR1 is SNHLY and CDR2 is FYNNEI. The length of the CDR3 is 18 residues. The J segment lost 0 bases and the V segment lost 5 bases, leaving 9 bases of the junction unmatched. The CDR3 nucleotides are TGTGCCAGCAGTCATGGGACAGGGGGGGCCCTCTCTGGAAACACCATATATTTT. It codes for CASSHGTGGALSGNTIYF.

This clonotype was recorded many times. The rearrangement joins TRBV29-1 to TRBJ2-1, with 9 bases lining up with TRBD2. This CDR3 region has 13 residues. V shed 3 bases and J 5 bases; nucleotides not matched to a gene: 2. The germline V gene has CDR1 SQVTM and CDR2 ANQGSEA. CDR3 protein: CSVDAGGNNEQFF. The CDR3 nucleotides read TGCAGCGTTGATGCGGGAGGGAACAATGAGCAGTTCTTC.

In its sample, this clonotype was seen many times. The chain recombines TRBV7-2 with TRBJ2-3; D is perhaps TRBD2 (5 bases). Germline lookup yields CDR1 SGHTA and CDR2 FQGNSA. The CDR3 sequence is 16 residues long. V gave up 5 bases and J gave up 6 bases, with 21 bases separating them. CDR3 loop: CASSHLFEGGSDTQYF. The CDR3 coding sequence is TGTGCCAGCAGCCACCTTTTCGAGGGCGGAAGCGATACGCAGTATTTT.

This clonotype has more than one count but fewer than ten. The rearrangement joins TRBV28 to TRBJ2-7; no definite D call. Germline CDR1 MDHEN, CDR2 SYDVKM. V was trimmed by 4 bases and J by 2 bases, leaving 9 bases between them. This CDR3 region has 13 residues. In nucleotides, the CDR3 is TGTGCCAGCAGTTCGAACGTCCCCTACGAGCAGTACTTC. Residues: CASSSNVPYEQYF.

This clonotype was counted between two and nine times. The V and J genes are TRBV28 and TRBJ1-6, with D possibly TRBD1 on 6 matching bases. Deletions cut 8 bases from V and 7 bases from J, with 9 bases between. The CDR3 length is 12 residues. Germline loops: CDR1 MDHEN, CDR2 SYDVKM. CDR3 residues: CASDRINSPLHF. The CDR3 region has the DNA TGTGCCAGCGACAGGATCAATTCACCCCTCCACTTT.